The clone carrying this T cell receptor (beta chain) was seen a few times. The source of the sample is a study of early T cells in non-severe SARS-CoV-2 infection. Unique molecular identifiers tagged individual cDNA molecules. TCRdb reanalysed the 5' RACE reads using MiXCR and keeps one entry per CDR3 protein. Found here are tens of thousands of distinct CDR3 sequences, approximately 12% of them singletons; the top ten hold about 2.5%. The V gene end was trimmed by 4 bases and the J gene end by 7 bases; junction bases not matched to a gene: 4. This CDR3 comprises 14 residues. Germline values: CDR1 SGHVS, CDR2 FNYEAQ.

The sample was whole blood, taken at baseline. The genes are TRBV7-6 and TRBJ1-6, with 7 bases fitting TRBD1. This receptor was taken from an adult who was a healthcare worker with PCR-confirmed SARS-CoV-2 infection or an uninfected control (not recorded which). CDR3 in amino acids: CASSSRGQNSPLHF. DNA for the CDR3: TGTGCCAGCAGCTCCAGGGGACAGAATTCACCCCTCCACTTT.